This record looks at one T cell receptor (beta chain) sequence and its context. In the source study's methods: How many nucleated cells were present was estimated from reference gene primer amplification. Some clones are missing from TCRdb's copy, which holds only in-frame ones; the method was immunoSEQ multiplex PCR. V, J and clone size are those of that table, while D and trimming were read from the DNA. The sample has approximately 250,000 clones; 86% are singletons. These data originate in a study of blood T cell repertoires in COVID-19. Background on the study: The United States, Italy and Spain provided the acute and convalescent COVID-19 samples.

V was clipped by 7 bases and J by 6 bases, with 15 bases between them. Germline lookup yields CDR1 LNHDA and CDR2 SQIVND (reference sequence). This CDR3 has 14 residues. The receptor was isolated from a man aged 25 to 40 who had recovered from COVID-19. The sample taken for sequencing was peripheral blood. This chain uses TRBV19 with TRBJ2-2; TRBD1 might be the D (5 bases). The CDR3 region is CASTNRQGAGELFF. The DNA for the CDR3 is TGTGCCAGTACCAATCGTCAGGGTGCCGGGGAGCTGTTTTTT.